In its sample, the clone carrying this T cell receptor beta chain was seen many times. TCRdb independently ran MiXCR on the RT-PCR reads; one entry per CDR3 protein. The repertoire includes about 680,000 distinct CDR3 sequences, approximately 15% of them detected once, and 3.6% sits in the top ten. After removal of 3 bases from V and 8 bases from J, the junction contained 9 bases not matched to a gene. The CDR3 is made up of 13 amino acids. Germline values: CDR1 DFQATT, CDR2 SNEGSKA (reference sequence). The chain uses TRBV20-1 and TRBJ1-2, with TRBD1 identical over 7 bases. This TCR was recovered from a female donor in good health, serving as a healthy control. Sample: memory CD4+ T cells from blood. The CDR3 sequence is CSARGDRVGGYTF. The CDR3 DNA sequence: TGCAGTGCTAGGGGTGACAGGGTCGGCGGCTACACCTTC.